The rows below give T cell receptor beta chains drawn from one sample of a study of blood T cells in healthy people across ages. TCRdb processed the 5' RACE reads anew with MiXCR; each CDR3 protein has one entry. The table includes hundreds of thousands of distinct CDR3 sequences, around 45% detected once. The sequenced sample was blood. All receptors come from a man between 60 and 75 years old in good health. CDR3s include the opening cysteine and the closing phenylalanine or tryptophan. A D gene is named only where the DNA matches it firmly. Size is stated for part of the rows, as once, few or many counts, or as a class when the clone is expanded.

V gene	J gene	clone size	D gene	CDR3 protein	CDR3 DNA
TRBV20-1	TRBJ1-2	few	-	CSARPHRAPYGYTF	TGCAGTGCTAGACCACACAGGGCTCCCTATGGCTACACCTTC
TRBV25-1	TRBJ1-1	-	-	CAGSESRAGGTEAFF	TGTGCCGGCAGTGAGAGTAGGGCAGGAGGGACTGAAGCTTTCTTT
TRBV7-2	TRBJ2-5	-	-	CASSLAGRGEEQYF	TGTGCCAGCAGCTTAGCTGGCAGGGGAGAAGAGCAGTACTTC
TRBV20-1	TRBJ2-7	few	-	CSASPEQVRPYEQYF	TGCAGTGCTAGCCCAGAACAGGTCCGACCTTACGAGCAGTACTTC
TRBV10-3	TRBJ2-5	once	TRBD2	CAISETIGGGNNEQYF	TGTGCCATCAGTGAAACCATCGGGGGGGGGAACAATGAGCAGTACTTC
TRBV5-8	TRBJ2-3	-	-	CASSLVTGPGTDTQYF	TGTGCCAGCAGCTTGGTAACCGGACCCGGCACAGATACGCAGTATTTT
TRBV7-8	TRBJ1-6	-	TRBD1	CASSPGGGYNSPLHF	TGTGCCAGCAGTCCAGGGGGAGGCTATAATTCACCCCTCCACTTT
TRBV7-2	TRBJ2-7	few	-	CASSFESAGAAYEQYF	TGTGCCAGCAGCTTTGAATCGGCGGGGGCCGCCTACGAGCAGTACTTC
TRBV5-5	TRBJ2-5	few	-	CASSPWEGVETQYF	TGTGCCAGCAGCCCTTGGGAGGGGGTAGAGACCCAGTACTTC
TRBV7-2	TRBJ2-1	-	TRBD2	CASSMGLALGEQFF	TGTGCCAGCAGCATGGGACTAGCTTTGGGTGAGCAGTTCTTC
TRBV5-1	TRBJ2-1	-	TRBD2	CASSPPGGTSANEQFF	TGCGCCAGCAGCCCGCCCGGCGGGACTAGCGCCAATGAGCAGTTCTTC
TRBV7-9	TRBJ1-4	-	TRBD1	CASSSEGQGPEKLFF	TGTGCCAGCAGCTCAGAGGGACAGGGGCCTGAAAAACTGTTTTTT
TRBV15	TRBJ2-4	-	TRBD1	CATSRSQGAGDIQYF	TGTGCCACCAGCAGATCACAGGGGGCCGGGGACATTCAGTACTTC
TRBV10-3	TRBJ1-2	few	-	CAISSGEVWGYTF	TGTGCCATCAGTTCAGGGGAAGTTTGGGGCTACACCTTC
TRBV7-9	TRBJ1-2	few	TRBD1	CASSRDRALYGYTF	TGTGCCAGCAGCCGGGACAGGGCCCTCTACGGCTACACCTTC
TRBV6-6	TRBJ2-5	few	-	CASSPEGGPPQTQYF	TGTGCCAGCAGCCCCGAGGGGGGGCCGCCGCAGACCCAGTACTTC
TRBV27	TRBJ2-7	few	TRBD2	CASTRTGGPYEQYF	TGTGCCAGCACCCGAACGGGGGGGCCCTACGAGCAGTACTTC
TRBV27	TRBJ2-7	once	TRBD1	CASSFGGIRQGHEQYF	TGTGCCAGCAGTTTCGGGGGAATACGACAGGGGCACGAGCAGTACTTC
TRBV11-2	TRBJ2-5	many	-	CASSYLGEETQYF	TGTGCCAGCAGCTACTTAGGAGAAGAGACCCAGTACTTC
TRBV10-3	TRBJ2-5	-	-	CAISDDRRSQETQYF	TGTGCCATCAGCGACGACAGGCGATCCCAAGAGACCCAGTACTTC
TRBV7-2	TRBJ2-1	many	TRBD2	CASSPPGLAGGEQFF	TGTGCCAGCAGCCCACCTGGACTAGCGGGGGGTGAGCAGTTCTTC
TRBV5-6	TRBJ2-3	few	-	CASSLVGRQDTQYF	TGTGCCAGCAGCTTGGTGGGGCGACAAGATACGCAGTATTTT
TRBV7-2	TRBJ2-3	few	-	CASSDRRTSFDTQYF	TGTGCCAGCAGCGACAGACGAACTTCATTCGATACGCAGTATTTT
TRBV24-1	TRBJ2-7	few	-	CATSDPHRPYEQYF	TGTGCCACCAGTGACCCGCACAGGCCCTACGAGCAGTACTTC
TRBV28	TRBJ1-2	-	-	CASSPNGGANYGYTF	TGTGCCAGCAGTCCGAACGGAGGAGCTAACTATGGCTACACCTTC
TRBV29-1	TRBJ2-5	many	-	CSVVGGFQETQYF	TGCAGCGTTGTGGGGGGTTTCCAAGAGACCCAGTACTTC
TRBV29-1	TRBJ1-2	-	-	CSGDGVWGYTF	TGCAGCGGCGACGGAGTCTGGGGCTACACCTTC
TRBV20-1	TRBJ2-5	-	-	CSARQRTDSQETQYF	TGCAGTGCTAGGCAGCGGACAGACTCTCAAGAGACCCAGTACTTC
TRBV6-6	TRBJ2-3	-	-	CAIAGSRTDTQYF	TGTGCCATAGCTGGCTCTCGCACAGATACGCAGTATTTT
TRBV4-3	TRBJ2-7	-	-	CASMTARRRSFYEQYF	TGCGCCAGCATGACAGCAAGGAGGAGATCTTTCTACGAGCAGTACTTC
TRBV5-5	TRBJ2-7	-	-	CASSVPGGFSEQYF	TGTGCCAGCAGCGTGCCAGGAGGCTTTTCCGAGCAGTACTTC
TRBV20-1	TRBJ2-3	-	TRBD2	CSGWASGGADTQYF	TGCAGTGGCTGGGCTAGCGGGGGTGCAGATACGCAGTATTTT
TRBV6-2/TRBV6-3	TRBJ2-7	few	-	CASSTRGGYSYEQYF	TGTGCCAGCTCCACTCGCGGGGGCTATTCCTACGAGCAGTACTTC
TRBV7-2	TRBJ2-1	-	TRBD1	CASSPRTGGSSCNEQFF	TGTGCCAGCAGCCCGCGGACAGGGGGTTCCTCCTGCAATGAGCAGTTCTTC
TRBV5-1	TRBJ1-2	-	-	CASSLSRALDGYTF	TGCGCCAGCAGCTTATCGCGGGCCTTAGATGGCTACACCTTC
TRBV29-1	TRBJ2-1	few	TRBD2	CSALTSGGEQFF	TGCAGCGCGTTGACTAGCGGGGGCGAGCAGTTCTTC
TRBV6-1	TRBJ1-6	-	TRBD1	CASSEADRVWPLHF	TGTGCCAGCAGTGAAGCAGACAGGGTTTGGCCCCTCCACTTT
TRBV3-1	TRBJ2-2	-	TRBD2	CASSLGLADGELFF	TGCGCCAGCAGCCTGGGACTAGCAGACGGGGAGCTGTTTTTT
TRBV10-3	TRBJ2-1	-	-	CAIRTAEPVDEQFF	TGTGCCATCAGAACAGCGGAACCTGTGGATGAGCAGTTCTTC
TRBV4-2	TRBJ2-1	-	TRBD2	CASSQGPRTSGGRPYNGQFF	TGTGCCAGCAGCCAAGGTCCCCGGACTAGCGGGGGGAGACCCTACAATGGGCAGTTCTTC
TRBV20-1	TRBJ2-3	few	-	CSASPRDFTDTQYF	TGCAGTGCTAGTCCCAGGGACTTCACAGATACGCAGTATTTT
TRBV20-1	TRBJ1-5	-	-	CSASDLNNQPQHF	TGCAGTGCTAGTGACCTTAATAATCAGCCCCAGCATTTT
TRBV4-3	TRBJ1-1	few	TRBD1	CASSQEGQGDTEAFF	TGCGCCAGCAGCCAAGAGGGTCAGGGGGACACTGAAGCTTTCTTT
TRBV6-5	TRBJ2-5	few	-	CASSYGGETQYF	TGTGCCAGCAGTTACGGCGGAGAGACCCAGTACTTC
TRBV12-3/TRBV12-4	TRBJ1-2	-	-	CASSLLGLYGYTF	TGTGCCAGCAGTTTGCTGGGACTCTATGGCTACACCTTC
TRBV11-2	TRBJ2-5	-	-	CASSPRQAVGSLYF	TGTGCCAGCAGCCCGAGGCAGGCGGTGGGCTCTTTGTACTTC
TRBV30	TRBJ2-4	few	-	CAWSFVGKNIQYF	TGTGCCTGGAGTTTTGTCGGCAAAAACATTCAGTACTTC
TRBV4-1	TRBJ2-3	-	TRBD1	CASSPIVGQLTDTQYF	TGCGCCAGCAGCCCAATCGTGGGACAGCTCACAGATACGCAGTATTTT
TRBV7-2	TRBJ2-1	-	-	CASSLISGDQFF	TGTGCCAGCAGCTTAATATCCGGCGATCAGTTCTTC
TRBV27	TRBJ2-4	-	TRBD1	CASSLSDRGNIQYF	TGTGCCAGCAGTTTATCGGACAGGGGAAACATTCAGTACTTC
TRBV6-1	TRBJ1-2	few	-	CASSGSSYYGYTF	TGTGCCAGCAGCGGGTCGAGCTACTATGGCTACACCTTC
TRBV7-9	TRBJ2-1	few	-	CASSFAGIRDEQFF	TGTGCCAGCAGCTTCGCAGGGATAAGGGATGAGCAGTTCTTC
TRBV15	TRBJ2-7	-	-	CATSRDFTHVQYF	TGTGCCACCAGCAGAGATTTTACCCACGTGCAGTACTTC
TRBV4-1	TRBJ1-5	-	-	CASSQNQGNQPQHF	TGCGCCAGCAGCCAAAATCAGGGCAATCAGCCCCAGCATTTT
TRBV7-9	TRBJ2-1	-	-	CASSLRLRISGGANEQFF	TGTGCCAGCAGCTTACGGTTACGGATCTCCGGCGGGGCCAATGAGCAGTTCTTC
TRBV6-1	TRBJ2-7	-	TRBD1	CASGEKRTGVFNEQYF	TGTGCCAGCGGTGAAAAGAGGACAGGGGTTTTCAACGAGCAGTACTTC
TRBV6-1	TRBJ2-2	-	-	CASSALDTYTGELFF	TGTGCCAGCAGCGCTTTGGACACTTACACCGGGGAGCTGTTTTTT
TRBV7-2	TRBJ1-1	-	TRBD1	CASSLGTGGGVTEAFF	TGTGCCAGCAGCCTCGGGACAGGCGGAGGGGTCACTGAAGCTTTCTTT